The next 29 T cell receptor beta chains were all read from a single sample in a study of T cells in Graves' hyperthyroidism and ophthalmopathy. TCR beta CDR3 region amplification was performed from RNA transcripts. HTBI primers were employed in a first-round RT-PCR of the TCR CDR3. TCRdb fed the multiplex PCR reads into MiXCR, producing one record per CDR3 protein. The top ten hold more than 25% of the sample, which has around 700,000 distinct CDR3 sequences, roughly a third seen once. Sequences were obtained from blood. The receptors originated from a woman aged 40-49 years with Graves' hyperthyroidism.

As for this clonotype: A much larger clonotype is one base distant, so this may be a read error. This chain connects TRBV19 to TRBJ1-4; possible D gene TRBD1, 6 bases. The length of the CDR3 is 13 residues. Per germline, CDR1 LNHDA and CDR2 SQIVND (reference sequence). The CDR3 bases are TGTGCCAGTAGTTTTCAGGGGAATGAAGAACTGTTTTTT. This gives the protein CASSFQGNEELFF. The full variable domain, rest sourced from reference TRBV19 and TRBJ1-4, is DGGITQSPKYLFRKEGQNVTLSCEQNLNHDAMYWYRQDPGQGLRLIYYSQIVNDFQKGDIAEGYSVSREKKESFPLTVTSAQKNPTAFYLCASSFQGNEELFFGSGTQLSVL.

The CDR3: CASNWDREGGYTF. The CDR3 bases are TGTGCCAGCAACTGGGACAGGGAGGGTGGCTACACCTTC. The genes are TRBV2 and TRBJ1-2; 9 bases line up with TRBD1. The trim removed 7 bases at V and 7 bases at J, leaving 7 bases unmatched. Germline values: CDR1 SNHLY, CDR2 FYNNEI. This CDR3 contains 13 residues.

This clonotype appeared many times. The chain is built from TRBV29-1 and TRBJ2-7, with 7 positions matching TRBD1. The ends lost 7 bases at V and 2 bases at J; junction bases unmatched: 14. There are 15 residues in the CDR3. In germline, CDR1 is SQVTM, CDR2 ANQGSEA. CDR3 DNA sequence: TGCAGCGCCACGATCAAGGCAGGGGGACCCTACGAGCAGTACTTC. Translation gives CSATIKAGGPYEQYF.

This clonotype was picked up a small number of times. The chain combines TRBV12-3 or TRBV12-4 with TRBJ2-2; D is undetermined. This CDR3 region has 15 residues. The V and J ends lost 0 bases and 1 base respectively, with 6 bases between them. The CDR3 nucleotides are TGTGCCAGCAGTTTAGCGCTGCTGAACACCGGGGAGCTGTTTTTT. Translation gives CASSLALLNTGELFF.

The rearrangement joins TRBV29-1 to TRBJ2-3, with D possibly being TRBD2 (5 bases). The V and J ends lost 0 bases and 0 bases respectively, with 7 bases between them. The CDR3 totals 14 residues. Germline CDR1 is SQVTM and CDR2 is ANQGSEA. CDR3: CSVEDRGSTDTQYF. CDR3 bases: TGCAGCGTTGAAGATCGCGGGAGCACAGATACGCAGTATTTT.

The chain has TRBV12-3 or TRBV12-4 and TRBJ2-7; perhaps TRBD1 as D (5 bases). The CDR3 extends over 14 amino acids. V was clipped by 3 bases and J by 0 bases, with 9 bases between them. The CDR3 spells CASSLGQISYEQYF. As DNA, the CDR3 is TGTGCCAGCAGTTTGGGGCAGATCTCCTACGAGCAGTACTTC.

The chain has TRBV7-2 and TRBJ1-3; D remains unclear. Germline V gene lookup returns CDR1 SGHTA and CDR2 FQGNSA. The V end lost 5 bases, the J end lost 0 bases, and 20 bases lay between the germline ends. CDR3 length: 18 residues. Here the CDR3 reads CASSVEPWTGYSGNTIYF. DNA of the CDR3: TGTGCCAGCAGCGTTGAACCCTGGACGGGATACTCTGGAAACACCATATATTTT.

This clonotype was observed a handful of times. The J gene is TRBJ1-2, the V gene TRBV10-3; 8 positions match TRBD1. The junction had 8 bases not matched to a gene; V was cut back by 7 bases and J by 4 bases. Germline CDR1 reads ENHRY; CDR2 reads SYGVKD. The CDR3 has 14 amino acids. As DNA, the CDR3 is TGTGCCATCAAAGGAGCAGGGGGCTTCTATGGCTACACCTTC. This sequence encodes CAIKGAGGFYGYTF.

This chain uses TRBV19 with TRBJ1-2, with 7 bases lining up with TRBD1. CDR1 is LNHDA, CDR2 SQIVND, per germline (reference sequence). CDR3 length equals 15 residues. The J segment lost 4 bases and the V segment lost 1 base, leaving 6 bases of the junction unmatched. This CDR3 is CASSIGEGATYGYTF. Written as DNA, the CDR3 is TGTGCCAGTAGTATAGGGGAGGGGGCAACCTATGGCTACACCTTC.

The chain links TRBV27 to TRBJ1-2; 7 positions match TRBD1. The ends lost 6 bases at V and 1 base at J; junction bases unmatched: 11. The CDR3 has 16 residues. Looked up from germline, CDR1 is MNHEY and CDR2 is SMNVEV (reference sequence). In nucleotides, the CDR3 is TGTGCCAGCAGATCCACCAGACAGGGCCTTAACTATGGCTACACCTTC. This gives the protein CASRSTRQGLNYGYTF.

This clonotype was seen ten or more times. The rearrangement joins TRBV7-9 to TRBJ2-2; no reliable D call. The CDR3 length is 12 residues. Germline V gives CDR1 SEHNR, CDR2 FQNEAQ (reference sequence). Trimming stripped 5 bases from V and 6 bases from J, with 7 bases between. The CDR3 region has the DNA TGTGCCAGCAGCCCCCTGCCCGGGGAGCTGTTTTTT. As protein: CASSPLPGELFF.

In DNA, the CDR3 is TGTGCCAGCAGTACACAGGGATGGTGGGCAGATACGCAGTATTTT. Amino acids: CASSTQGWWADTQYF. The chain carries TRBV2 and TRBJ2-3; D is perhaps TRBD1 (6 bases). V was clipped by 5 bases and J by 4 bases, with 16 bases between them. The CDR3 contains 15 residues. The germline V gene encodes CDR1 SNHLY and CDR2 FYNNEI.

This clonotype was seen only once. The chain joins TRBV7-9 to TRBJ1-1; tentative D call: TRBD1 (5 bases). V gave up 4 bases and J gave up 5 bases, with 14 bases separating them. CDR1 is SEHNR and CDR2 is FQNEAQ in the germline V gene (reference sequence). There are 14 residues in the CDR3. As DNA, the CDR3 is TGTGCCAGCAGCTCACGGGACCTAGGAACTGAAGCTTTCTTT. This sequence encodes CASSSRDLGTEAFF.

In this sample, this clonotype turned up many times. One base away lies a much larger clone, so this may be a sequencing read error. This chain joins TRBV10-3 and TRBJ2-7; 7 nucleotides line up with TRBD2. Germline-derived CDR1 and CDR2 are ENHRY and SYGVKD. The CDR3 consists of 16 residues. The V gene end was trimmed by 8 bases and the J gene end by 2 bases; junction bases not matched to a gene: 15. CDR3 residues: CAIEKGTGGSPYEQYF. CDR3 nucleotide sequence: TGTGCCATCGAGAAGGGAACGGGGGGAAGCCCCTACGAGCAGTACTTC.

This clonotype was found once. Given a much more abundant clone one base away, this may be a read error. The chain carries TRBV29-1 and TRBJ2-7; D unclear. The CDR3 is 13 residues long. Germline values: CDR1 SQVTM, CDR2 ANQGSEA. The V end was cut by 4 bases, the J end by 0 bases, with 10 bases between. CDR3 DNA sequence: TGCAGCGTTGTAGTGGAATCCTCCTACGAGCAGTACTTC. Encoded protein: CSVVVESSYEQYF.

In this sample, this clonotype turned up a few times. The genes are TRBV10-3 and TRBJ2-2, with D possibly being TRBD1 or TRBD2 (5 bases each). Trimming pared 0 bases from V and 6 bases from J, leaving 8 bases between. The germline gives CDR1 ENHRY, CDR2 SYGVKD. This CDR3 contains 14 residues. CDR3 protein: CAISESRGAGELFF. The CDR3 DNA reads TGTGCCATCAGTGAGTCGCGAGGGGCCGGGGAGCTGTTTTTT.

Ten or more counts support this clonotype. The rearrangement joins TRBV19 to TRBJ2-7; TRBD1 aligns across 8 bases. The V segment lost 4 bases and the J segment 4 bases; nucleotides outside the gene matches: 6. CDR1 and CDR2 (germline): LNHDA, SQIVND (reference sequence). The CDR3 runs to 14 residues. CDR3 in DNA: TGTGCCAGTAGTACGCGACAGGGGCGGTACGAGCAGTACTTC. Encoded protein: CASSTRQGRYEQYF. The full variable domain, with the rest looked up from reference TRBV19 and TRBJ2-7, is DGGITQSPKYLFRKEGQNVTLSCEQNLNHDAMYWYRQDPGQGLRLIYYSQIVNDFQKGDIAEGYSVSREKKESFPLTVTSAQKNPTAFYLCASSTRQGRYEQYFGPGTRLTVT.

This clonotype was detected ten times or more. The genes are TRBV12-3 or TRBV12-4 and TRBJ1-5, with D tentatively TRBD1 (5 bases). This CDR3 contains 12 residues. Trimming pared 5 bases from V and 7 bases from J, leaving 9 bases between. The CDR3 loop reads CASSHGGQPQHF. The CDR3 nucleotides are TGTGCCAGCAGTCACGGGGGGCAGCCCCAGCATTTT.

This clonotype was picked up a small number of times. The chain joins TRBV11-2 to TRBJ1-1; D might be TRBD1 (5 bases). The CDR3 length is 15 residues. V was clipped by 2 bases and J by 4 bases, with 14 bases between them. In germline, CDR1 is SGHAT, CDR2 FQNNGV. For the CDR3, the DNA is TGTGCCAGCAGCTTACGGGACGGGTCGACCACTGAAGCTTTCTTT. This translates into CASSLRDGSTTEAFF. The full variable domain, completed using reference TRBV11-2 and TRBJ1-1, is EAGVAQSPRYKIIEKRQSVAFWCNPISGHATLYWYQQILGQGPKLLIQFQNNGVVDDSQLPKDRFSAERLKGVDSTLKIQPAKLEDSAVYLCASSLRDGSTTEAFFGQGTRLTVV.

As for this clonotype: Relative to the germline gene, one junction end is altered; a read error may explain this. The chain joins TRBV5-1 to TRBJ2-7; 8 positions match TRBD1. The length of the CDR3 is 14 residues. Looked up from germline, CDR1 is SGHRS and CDR2 is YFSETQ. CDR3 region: CASSPLGTGGEQYF. The CDR3 DNA sequence: TGTGCCAGCAGCCCCCTAGGGACAGGCGGCGAGCAGTACTTC.

The chain has TRBV5-1 and TRBJ2-7; 13 bases are shared with TRBD2. The CDR3 is 15 amino acids. Per germline, CDR1 SGHRS and CDR2 YFSETQ. The junction had 4 bases not matched to a gene; V was cut back by 4 bases and J by 3 bases. This CDR3 is CASSLLAGGGYEQYF. CDR3 nucleotide sequence: TGCGCCAGCAGCCTACTAGCGGGGGGGGGCTACGAGCAGTACTTC.

The chain uses TRBV30 and TRBJ1-1; TRBD1 is a possible D gene (6 bases). The V end was cut by 3 bases, the J end by 3 bases, with 14 bases between. The CDR3 loop spans 14 amino acids. Germline V gives CDR1 GTSNPN, CDR2 SVGIG (reference sequence). The CDR3: CAWRSLRGDTEAFF. The CDR3 nucleotides are TGTGCCTGGAGGTCACTCAGGGGAGACACTGAAGCTTTCTTT.

The chain couples TRBV7-2 to TRBJ1-4; possibly TRBD1 for D (5 bases). CDR1 SGHTA and CDR2 FQGNSA come from the germline V gene. The CDR3 length is 17 residues. Trimming took off 2 bases at V and 7 bases at J, with 20 bases between the two ends. DNA for the CDR3: TGTGCCAGCAGCTTAAATGGTTGGGGGAGCCGATCTGAAAAACTGTTTTTT. It specifies CASSLNGWGSRSEKLFF.

This rearrangement joins TRBV11-3 to TRBJ2-2; D might be TRBD2 (5 bases). The CDR3 runs to 13 residues. CDR1 is SGHNT and CDR2 is YENEEA in the germline V gene. Trimming pared 6 bases from V and 6 bases from J, leaving 11 bases between. The CDR3 reads CASRAVSAGELFF. The CDR3 DNA reads as TGTGCCAGCAGGGCCGTTAGCGCCGGGGAGCTGTTTTTT.

Of note for this clonotype: A much larger clone differs from this one at a single base, so this may be a read error. The chain employs TRBV9 and TRBJ1-2, with unresolved D. The CDR3 contains 11 residues. CDR1 is SGDLS and CDR2 is YYNGEE in the germline V gene. The chain's CDR3 is CAGSVPRGYTF. The CDR3, as DNA: TGTGCCGGCAGCGTACCGCGGGGCTACACCTTC.

This chain uses TRBV19 with TRBJ1-3; D gene unclear. The CDR3 sequence is 16 residues long. The germline V gene has CDR1 LNHDA and CDR2 SQIVND (reference sequence). V lost 3 bases and J lost 2, with 14 bases in between. The CDR3 DNA reads as TGTGCCAGTAGTATTTACAACGCCCAGGCTGGAAACACCATATATTTT. Its protein product is CASSIYNAQAGNTIYF.

The gene calls are TRBV7-8 and TRBJ1-1; possible D gene TRBD1, 5 bases. Trimming removed 1 base at V and 1 base at J, with 13 bases between. The CDR3 contains 16 residues. Germline V CDR1 and CDR2: SGHVS, FQNEAQ. The CDR3 region is CASSLETGTGNTEAFF. In DNA form, the CDR3 reads TGTGCCAGCAGCTTAGAGACCGGGACGGGGAACACTGAAGCTTTCTTT.

V is TRBV12-3 or TRBV12-4 and J is TRBJ1-1; 9 nucleotides align to TRBD1. With 6 bases clipped from V and 4 bases from J, the junction kept 12 bases outside the gene matches. This CDR3 is built from 16 residues. CDR3 sequence (DNA): TGTGCCAGCAGACACGAAAAAGGACAGGGGAGCACTGAAGCTTTCTTT. Protein sequence: CASRHEKGQGSTEAFF.

The table lists this clonotype with a few counts. V and J are TRBV19 and TRBJ1-2; D may be TRBD1 (5 bases). The CDR3 consists of 15 residues. V gave up 7 bases and J gave up 2 bases, with 17 bases separating them. The germline CDR1 and CDR2 sequences are LNHDA and SQIVND (reference sequence). The CDR3 sequence is CASNYRDFGNYGYTF. CDR3 DNA sequence: TGTGCCAGTAATTACCGGGACTTTGGAAACTATGGCTACACCTTC.